One sample yielded the 14 T cell receptor beta chains listed below, sequenced in a study of T cells after yellow fever vaccination. One entry per CDR3 protein, called by TCRdb with MiXCR from the 5' RACE reads. The table shows roughly 300,000 distinct CDR3 sequences, with approximately 8% occurring only once. The specimen was PBMCs, collected roughly 47 days after the first yellow fever vaccination. These receptors came from a man between 18 and 29 years old who received the YFV17D yellow fever vaccine.

This rearrangement joins TRBV6-5 to TRBJ2-1; either TRBD1 or TRBD2 may supply D (5 bases each). Germline V gene lookup returns CDR1 MNHEY and CDR2 SVGAGI. Trimming stripped 0 bases from V and 6 bases from J, with 9 bases between. The length of the CDR3 is 14 residues. In DNA form, the CDR3 reads TGTGCCAGCAGTTACTCCGGGGACCCCAATGAGCAGTTCTTC. Protein sequence: CASSYSGDPNEQFF.

This clonotype has more than one count but fewer than ten. V and J are TRBV27 and TRBJ1-5, with TRBD1 identical over 8 bases. This CDR3 has 14 amino acids. Germline lookup yields CDR1 MNHEY and CDR2 SMNVEV (reference sequence). The J segment lost 3 bases and the V segment lost 8 bases, leaving 6 bases of the junction unmatched. The DNA of the CDR3 is TGTGCCAGCCGGACAGGGTCCACCAATCAGCCCCAGCATTTT. Its translation is CASRTGSTNQPQHF.

The chain is built from TRBV4-3 and TRBJ2-3, with 7 nucleotides matching TRBD1. The germline gives CDR1 LGHNA, CDR2 YSLEER. V shed 0 bases and J 1 base; nucleotides not matched to a gene: 7. CDR3 size: 17 residues. The CDR3 is CASSQDGPTGRTDTQYF. For the CDR3, the DNA is TGCGCCAGCAGCCAAGATGGCCCGACAGGGCGCACAGATACGCAGTATTTT.

This clonotype was seen only a few times. The rearrangement links TRBV7-2 to TRBJ1-1; D possibly corresponds to TRBD1 (5 bases). Trimming took off 2 bases at V and 6 bases at J, with 13 bases between the two ends. Germline values: CDR1 SGHTA, CDR2 FQGNSA. This CDR3 has 14 amino acids. In DNA form, the CDR3 reads TGTGCCAGCAGCTTAAGTCAGACAGCCGCTGAAGCTTTCTTT. Its translation is CASSLSQTAAEAFF.

V gene TRBV13 combines with J gene TRBJ2-1; 14 bases align to TRBD2. With 1 base clipped from V and 8 bases from J, the junction kept 4 bases outside the gene matches. CDR3 size: 16 residues. Germline-derived CDR1 and CDR2 are PRHDT and FYEKMQ (reference sequence). The chain's CDR3 is CASSLVRLAGGYEQFF. DNA of the CDR3: TGTGCCAGCAGCTTAGTAAGACTAGCGGGGGGGTATGAGCAGTTCTTC.

This clonotype turned up a few times. The V call is TRBV5-1, the J call TRBJ2-7, with 7 bases that match TRBD2. V trimming: 0 bases; J trimming: 4 bases; junction bases outside the gene matches: 7. The CDR3 totals 15 residues. Germline V lookup: CDR1 SGHRS, CDR2 YFSETQ. The CDR3, as DNA: TGCGCCAGCAGCTTGGGGTCGGGAGGCGTTTACGAGCAGTACTTC. Amino acid sequence: CASSLGSGGVYEQYF.

This clonotype has a handful of counts. The V call is TRBV7-2, the J call TRBJ2-7; 7 nucleotides line up with TRBD2. Trimming cost V 5 bases and J 0 bases; bases outside gene matches: 7. The CDR3 consists of 15 residues. CDR1 SGHTA and CDR2 FQGNSA come from the germline V gene. CDR3 nucleotides: TGTGCCAGCAGCACCGGACTAGGTAGCTCCTACGAGCAGTACTTC. As protein: CASSTGLGSSYEQYF.

The genes are TRBV20-1 and TRBJ2-1; D is unclear. From germline, CDR1 is DFQATT and CDR2 SNEGSKA (reference sequence). The CDR3 totals 13 residues. V was trimmed by 6 bases and J by 2 bases, leaving 11 bases between them. CDR3 loop: CSALDQPYNEQFF. CDR3 DNA: TGCAGTGCCCTAGATCAACCCTACAATGAGCAGTTCTTC.

V usage is TRBV20-1 and J usage is TRBJ2-5; weak D call: TRBD2 (5 bases). Between the trimmed V and J ends, which lost 3 bases and 2 bases, there was a span of 7 bases. This CDR3 spans 12 amino acids. The germline gives CDR1 DFQATT, CDR2 SNEGSKA (reference sequence). The CDR3 bases are TGCAGTGCTAGGACTACTCAAGAGACCCAGTACTTC. Residues: CSARTTQETQYF.

The V call is TRBV9, the J call TRBJ2-5; tentative D call: TRBD2 (6 bases). Germline CDR1 and CDR2: SGDLS and YYNGEE. CDR3 length equals 14 residues. With 2 bases removed from V and 2 bases from J, the gap between germline ends came to 10 bases. The CDR3 region has the DNA TGTGCCAGCAGCGTCACTAGCCTACAAGAGACCCAGTACTTC. Its translation: CASSVTSLQETQYF. The whole variable domain, remainder taken from reference TRBV9 and TRBJ2-5, is DSGVTQTPKHLITATGQRVTLRCSPRSGDLSVYWYQQSLDQGLQFLIQYYNGEERAKGNILERFSAQQFPDLHSELNLSSLELGDSALYFCASSVTSLQETQYFGPGTRLLVL.

This clonotype was found many times. An end of the junction does not agree with germline; a read error may underlie this. The V gene is TRBV5-1, the J gene TRBJ2-5; no clear D. The germline V gene has CDR1 SGHRS and CDR2 YFSETQ. CDR3 length equals 11 residues. The CDR3 here is CASGSQETQYF. The CDR3 DNA sequence: TGTGCTAGTGGTTCCCAAGAGACCCAGTACTTC.

This clonotype has just a few counts. CDR3 in amino acids: CASSLTSAGGIQETQYF. The CDR3 nucleotides read TGTGCCAGCAGCTTAACGTCAGCGGGGGGCATCCAAGAGACCCAGTACTTC. The chain combines TRBV7-3 with TRBJ2-5; 9 bases are shared with TRBD2. The CDR3 totals 17 residues. Germline V CDR1 and CDR2: SGHTA, FQGTGA. Trimming removed 0 bases from V and 1 base from J; junction bases left unmatched: 6.

The sample holds many counts of this clonotype. The rearrangement links TRBV9 to TRBJ2-2, with TRBD1 matching over 9 bases. The CDR3 totals 17 residues. Germline V CDR1 and CDR2: SGDLS, YYNGEE. The V gene end was trimmed by 4 bases and the J gene end by 8 bases; junction bases not matched to a gene: 15. CDR3 sequence (DNA): TGTGCCAGCAGCCTCGGGTGGGGACAGGGATACTCGGGGGAGCTGTTTTTT. Protein product: CASSLGWGQGYSGELFF.

This clonotype was counted a single time. CDR3 sequence: CASSKGQGPSTDTQYF. CDR3 nucleotides: TGTGCCAGTAGTAAGGGACAGGGTCCTAGCACAGATACGCAGTATTTT. V usage is TRBV19 and J usage is TRBJ2-3; TRBD1 matches 9 bases. Germline-derived CDR1 and CDR2 are LNHDA and SQIVND (reference sequence). The CDR3 runs to 16 residues. J gave up 0 bases and V 4 bases, and 5 bases lay outside the gene matches.